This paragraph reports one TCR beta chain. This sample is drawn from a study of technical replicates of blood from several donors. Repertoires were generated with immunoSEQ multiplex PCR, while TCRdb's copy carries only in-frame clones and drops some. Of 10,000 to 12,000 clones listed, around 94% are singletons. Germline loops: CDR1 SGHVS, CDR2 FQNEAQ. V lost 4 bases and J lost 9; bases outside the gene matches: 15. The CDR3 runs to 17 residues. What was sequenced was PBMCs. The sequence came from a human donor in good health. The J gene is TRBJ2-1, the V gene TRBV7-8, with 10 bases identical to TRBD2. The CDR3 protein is CASSSEASGTSVSEQFF. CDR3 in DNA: TGTGCCAGCAGCTCCGAGGCCTCCGGGACTAGCGTAAGTGAGCAGTTCTTC.